The 10 T cell receptor beta chains listed next were all sequenced from one sample in a study of response to subunit inactivated influenza vaccine. TCRdb reprocessed the RT-PCR reads with MiXCR, giving one entry per CDR3 protein. Among around 580,000 distinct CDR3 sequences listed, roughly 12% were seen once. The sequencing here drew on PBMCs from blood, taken on the day of vaccination. The receptors derive from a man in his fifties or sixties who received an inactivated influenza vaccine.

This clonotype was found a few times. The chain is built from TRBV7-9 and TRBJ1-4; tentatively, D is TRBD1 (5 bases). The CDR3 runs to 17 residues. The V end lost 0 bases, the J end lost 0 bases, and 11 bases lay between the germline ends. Germline CDR1 is SEHNR and CDR2 is FQNEAQ (reference sequence). CDR3 protein: CASSLAWRGATNEKLFF. The CDR3 DNA sequence: TGTGCCAGCAGCTTAGCGTGGAGGGGAGCAACTAATGAAAAACTGTTTTTT.

This clonotype showed up many times. The chain uses TRBV5-1 and TRBJ1-2; no reliable D call. The CDR3 length is 14 residues. V lost 0 bases, J lost 3 bases, and 9 bases lay in between. Germline V gene lookup returns CDR1 SGHRS and CDR2 YFSETQ. The CDR3 coding sequence is TGCGCCAGCAGCTTGGAAGGAGGCTACTATGGCTACACCTTC. This encodes CASSLEGGYYGYTF.

The rearrangement joins TRBV11-2 to TRBJ2-3, with TRBD2 as a possible D gene (7 bases). V was cut by 1 base and J by 2 bases, with 22 bases left in between. The V gene's germline CDR1 is SGHAT and CDR2 FQNNGV. The CDR3 has 19 residues. Written as DNA, the CDR3 is TGTGCCAGCAGCTTAGGCCCAAACAAACGGGGGGCGCACACAGATACGCAGTATTTT. Translated: CASSLGPNKRGAHTDTQYF.

This clonotype was seen a few times. This rearrangement joins TRBV20-1 to TRBJ2-6; weak D call: TRBD1 (5 bases). CDR1 and CDR2 from the germline V gene are DFQATT and SNEGSKA (reference sequence). V was shortened by 3 bases and J by 0 bases, with 6 bases between the two germline ends. The CDR3 has 14 residues. CDR3 amino acids: CSARGLSGANVLTF. The CDR3 nucleotides are TGCAGTGCTAGGGGGCTCTCTGGGGCCAACGTCCTGACTTTC.

The chain employs TRBV29-1 and TRBJ2-1, with 10 nucleotides matching TRBD2. This CDR3 is 13 amino acids long. The trim removed 5 bases at V and 6 bases at J, leaving 4 bases unmatched. From germline, CDR1 is SQVTM and CDR2 ANQGSEA. The CDR3 DNA is TGCAGCGTTCTAGCGGGAGTGTTCAATGAGCAGTTCTTC. Amino acid sequence: CSVLAGVFNEQFF.

This sequence joins TRBV30 and TRBJ2-2; TRBD2 agrees at 12 bases. The V segment lost 4 bases and the J segment 3 bases; nucleotides outside the gene matches: 3. CDR3 length: 15 residues. Germline V CDR1 and CDR2: GTSNPN, SVGIG (reference sequence). CDR3 bases: TGTGCCTGGACCCGACTAGCGGGAGACACCGGGGAGCTGTTTTTT. Protein product: CAWTRLAGDTGELFF.

The chain employs TRBV25-1 and TRBJ2-3, with 8 bases aligning to TRBD2. Germline V gene data show CDR1 as MGHDK and CDR2 as SYGVNS. The CDR3 has 16 residues. The J segment lost 2 bases and the V segment lost 1 base, leaving 5 bases of the junction unmatched. CDR3: CASSEFGGGLTDTQYF. DNA for the CDR3: TGTGCCAGCAGTGAATTTGGCGGGGGGCTCACAGATACGCAGTATTTT.

In this sample, this clonotype turned up many times. This sequence joins TRBV28 and TRBJ2-7; no firm D call. V lost 7 bases, J lost 5 bases, and 12 bases lay in between. CDR1 and CDR2 from the germline V gene are MDHEN and SYDVKM. The length of the CDR3 is 12 residues. CDR3 loop: CASNLPPDEQYF. The CDR3, as DNA: TGTGCCAGCAACCTACCCCCAGACGAGCAGTACTTC.

In its sample, this clonotype was seen a few times. This chain joins TRBV28 and TRBJ2-1; D may be TRBD1 or TRBD2 (7 bases each). Trimming removed 6 bases at V and 0 bases at J, with 18 bases between. CDR1 MDHEN and CDR2 SYDVKM come from the germline V gene. There are 17 residues in the CDR3. The CDR3 region has the DNA TGTGCCAGCAGACCGTTTAAGCGGGACAGCTCCTACAATGAGCAGTTCTTC. Its protein product is CASRPFKRDSSYNEQFF.

The table lists this clonotype with many counts. The chain combines TRBV27 with TRBJ2-3; TRBD1 agrees at 8 bases. Germline values: CDR1 MNHEY, CDR2 SMNVEV (reference sequence). The junction had 4 bases not matched to a gene; V was cut back by 5 bases and J by 0 bases. The CDR3 is made up of 15 amino acids. The CDR3 DNA is TGTGCCAGCAGTCTCAGGGGGCAAAGCACAGATACGCAGTATTTT. It is translated as CASSLRGQSTDTQYF.